One and the same sample provided the 21 T cell receptor beta chains below, sequenced in a study of blood T cell repertoires in COVID-19. Libraries were prepared by immunoSEQ multiplex PCR; TCRdb keeps only in-frame clonotypes and omits some of them. Of 200,000 to 300,000 clones listed, 86% are singletons. Sequencing was performed on PBMCs or T cells enriched from blood (not recorded which). The receptors shown here come from a woman between 45 and 60 years old who had recovered from COVID-19.

The chain uses TRBV29-1 and TRBJ1-2; the D gene is possibly TRBD1 (5 bases). The V end was cut by 5 bases, the J end by 6 bases, with 13 bases between. This CDR3 has 12 amino acids. The germline CDR1 and CDR2 sequences are SQVTM and ANQGSEA. The CDR3 protein is CSVFRGKDGYTF. As DNA, the CDR3 is TGCAGCGTTTTCCGGGGGAAGGATGGCTACACCTTC.

In DNA form, the CDR3 reads TGTGCCAGCGGGAGCTCCTATAATTCACCCCTCCACTTT. Its translation: CASGSSYNSPLHF. The chain uses TRBV3-1 (or the pseudogene TRBV3-2) and TRBJ1-6; D call uncertain. This CDR3 region has 13 residues. The germline gives CDR1 LGHDT, CDR2 YNNKEL (reference sequence). V was cut by 8 bases and J by 0 bases, with 5 bases left in between.

The chain carries TRBV28 and TRBJ2-4; D not certain. This CDR3 spans 13 amino acids. The V gene's germline CDR1 is MDHEN and CDR2 SYDVKM. Trimming removed 7 bases from V and 7 bases from J, with 14 bases in between. The CDR3 sequence: CASNYLAGNIQYF. The CDR3 DNA reads TGTGCCAGCAATTATTTGGCCGGGAACATTCAGTACTTC.

This rearrangement joins TRBV2 to TRBJ1-1; D is uncertain. The ends were cut back, 7 bases at V and 1 base at J, with 10 bases in the middle. The CDR3 consists of 13 residues. From germline, CDR1 is SNHLY and CDR2 FYNNEI. The CDR3 coding sequence is TGTGCCAGCATTCCAGACACGAACACTGAAGCTTTCTTT. Its protein is CASIPDTNTEAFF.

This chain links TRBV11-2 with TRBJ2-7, with D unclear. CDR3 length: 15 amino acids. Germline assignment: CDR1 SGHAT and CDR2 FQNNGV. V lost 5 bases, J lost 2 bases, and 16 bases lay in between. DNA of the CDR3: TGTGCCAGCAGCCCCAGTGAGGTTAGAGCCTACGAGCAGTACTTC. The encoded protein is CASSPSEVRAYEQYF.

A few counts support this clone. The junction shows a germline mismatch at one end, possibly a read error. J is TRBJ2-1 and V is TRBV3-1 (or the pseudogene TRBV3-2); possibly TRBD1 or TRBD2 for D (7 bases each). The length of the CDR3 is 15 residues. The V gene's germline CDR1 is LGHDT and CDR2 YNNKEL (reference sequence). Here the CDR3 DNA reads TGTGCCAGCAACCAAGCGGGACAGAGACACAATGAGCAGTTCTTC. Translating it yields CASNQAGQRHNEQFF.

This chain uses TRBV7-2 with TRBJ1-2, with TRBD1 matching over 7 bases. CDR1 and CDR2 (germline): SGHTA, FQGNSA. There are 14 residues in the CDR3. The junction had 6 bases not matched to a gene; V was cut back by 2 bases and J by 6 bases. CDR3 sequence (DNA): TGTGCCAGCAGCTTAAGGCAGGGGGACGATGGCTACACCTTC. Encoded protein: CASSLRQGDDGYTF.

This clone was seen a few times. The V and J genes are TRBV6-4 and TRBJ2-1, with 9 bases fitting TRBD2. The CDR3 has 15 amino acids. Germline V gene sequence: CDR1 MRHNA, CDR2 SNTAGT. Trimming at V came to 3 bases and at J to 5 bases, leaving 5 bases not matched to a gene. CDR3 in amino acids: CASSESSGNDNEQFF. The CDR3 nucleotides read TGTGCCAGCAGTGAGTCTAGCGGGAATGACAATGAGCAGTTCTTC.

V and J are TRBV7-2 and TRBJ2-7, with D perhaps TRBD1 (5 bases). This CDR3 is 14 amino acids long. V was trimmed by 7 bases and J by 1 base, leaving 14 bases between them. Germline V lookup: CDR1 SGHTA, CDR2 FQGNSA. This chain's CDR3 is CASTPDSNSYEQYF. CDR3 sequence (DNA): TGTGCCAGCACCCCCGACAGCAATTCCTACGAGCAGTACTTC.

The chain links TRBV3-1 (or the pseudogene TRBV3-2) to TRBJ2-5; TRBD2 matches at 7 bases. Germline V lookup: CDR1 LGHDT, CDR2 YNNKEL (reference sequence). The V segment lost 6 bases and the J segment 1 base; nucleotides outside the gene matches: 8. This CDR3 comprises 15 residues. CDR3 bases: TGTGCCAGCAGACGGCGGGGGAGCTTCCAAGAGACCCAGTACTTC. Translating gives CASRRRGSFQETQYF.

A single count supports this clone. The rearrangement uses TRBV7-2 and TRBJ1-1; 7 positions match TRBD1. With V trimmed by 1 base and J by 4 bases, 6 bases remained unmatched. This CDR3 comprises 15 residues. CDR1 SGHTA and CDR2 FQGNSA come from the germline V gene. The CDR3 protein is CASSLELRGTTEAFF. The DNA of the CDR3 is TGTGCCAGCAGCTTAGAACTCAGGGGGACCACTGAAGCTTTCTTT.

The V call is TRBV9, the J call TRBJ2-3; D remains unclear. The CDR3 is 14 residues long. Germline V gives CDR1 SGDLS, CDR2 YYNGEE. Trimming took 3 bases from V and 0 from J, leaving 8 bases between them. CDR3 bases: TGTGCCAGCAGCGCCTCCGGGAGCACAGATACGCAGTATTTT. This gives the protein CASSASGSTDTQYF.

This sequence joins TRBV6-2 or TRBV6-3 and TRBJ1-5; D is perhaps TRBD1 (5 bases). This CDR3 comprises 16 residues. Trimming took off 5 bases at V and 4 bases at J, with 18 bases between the two ends. Germline-derived CDR1 and CDR2 are MNHEY and SVGEGT. The CDR3 DNA sequence: TGTGCCAGCAGTGGCGACCTTGGGGGGTATAATCAGCCCCAGCATTTT. Its protein is CASSGDLGGYNQPQHF.

The gene calls are TRBV6-5 and TRBJ2-7; weak D call: TRBD2 (6 bases). This CDR3 comprises 14 residues. CDR1 and CDR2 from the germline V gene are MNHEY and SVGAGI. Trimming took off 6 bases at V and 4 bases at J, with 16 bases between the two ends. CDR3 nucleotide sequence: TGTGCCAGCAGAACCGTCCGGGACTGGTACGAGCAGTACTTC. The encoded protein is CASRTVRDWYEQYF.

This chain joins TRBV6-6 and TRBJ2-1, with 7 bases lining up with TRBD1. CDR3 length: 15 residues. From germline, CDR1 is MNHNY and CDR2 SVGAGI (reference sequence). The J segment lost 6 bases and the V segment lost 7 bases, leaving 12 bases of the junction unmatched. CDR3 coding DNA: TGTGCCAGCATCAACCCCGGGACAGTGGGCAATGAGCAGTTCTTC. Its protein is CASINPGTVGNEQFF.

The chain is built from TRBV2 and TRBJ1-6; 7 bases match TRBD1. Germline CDR1 SNHLY, CDR2 FYNNEI. This CDR3 region has 16 residues. V lost 6 bases to trimming and J lost 5 bases; unmatched junction nucleotides: 10. The CDR3 DNA follows: TGTGCCAGCAGGAAGACGCGGGACAGAGATAATTCACCCCTCCACTTT. This translates into CASRKTRDRDNSPLHF.

This chain connects TRBV9 to TRBJ2-1; 7 bases match TRBD2. V lost 3 bases, J lost 8 bases, and 5 bases stayed unmatched. The CDR3 is 13 amino acids. CDR1 and CDR2 from the germline V gene are SGDLS and YYNGEE. The CDR3 region is CASSGLTSYEQFF. In nucleotides, the CDR3 is TGTGCCAGCAGCGGCCTGACTAGCTATGAGCAGTTCTTC.

This chain joins TRBV2 and TRBJ2-7, with D possibly being TRBD2 (6 bases). V dropped 4 bases and J dropped 1 base, with 11 bases sitting between them. Germline CDR1 is SNHLY and CDR2 is FYNNEI. The CDR3 contains 14 residues. The CDR3 sequence is CASSVLEGSYEQYF. The CDR3 region has the DNA TGTGCCAGCAGTGTTCTGGAGGGGTCCTACGAGCAGTACTTC.

This clone was seen only once. J is TRBJ2-4 and V is TRBV28; D perhaps matches TRBD2 (6 bases). CDR3 length: 16 residues. V dropped 4 bases and J dropped 1 base, with 14 bases sitting between them. Per the germline V gene, CDR1 is MDHEN and CDR2 is SYDVKM. In DNA, the CDR3 is TGTGCCAGCAGTTCCTCTCCGGGACTTGCCAAAAACATTCAGTACTTC. Amino acid sequence: CASSSSPGLAKNIQYF.

This chain joins TRBV5-1 and TRBJ2-1; tentative D call: TRBD1 (6 bases). Germline CDR1 reads SGHRS; CDR2 reads YFSETQ. CDR3 length: 14 amino acids. The germline V and J ends were trimmed by 4 bases and 3 bases, with 11 bases remaining between them. CDR3 region: CASSEGGVYNEQFF. The CDR3 DNA reads TGCGCCAGCAGCGAAGGGGGAGTCTACAATGAGCAGTTCTTC.

The rearrangement joins TRBV27 to TRBJ2-7; a weak D match, TRBD2 (5 bases). Germline V CDR1 and CDR2: MNHEY, SMNVEV (reference sequence). V lost 3 bases, J lost 5 bases, and 8 bases lay in between. The CDR3 runs to 12 residues. The CDR3 loop is CASSFPGNEQYF. The CDR3 DNA follows: TGTGCCAGCAGTTTTCCGGGGAACGAGCAGTACTTC.